In its sample, the clone carrying this T cell receptor beta chain was seen a few times. This record comes from a study of human T cells and chemical hapten exposure. TCRdb reanalysed the RACE reads using MiXCR and keeps one entry per CDR3 protein. This table has about 160,000 distinct CDR3 sequences, 28% appearing once. CDR1 DFQATT and CDR2 SNEGSKA come from the germline V gene (reference sequence). The CDR3 runs 12 residues. Trimming removed 3 bases from V and 8 bases from J, with 11 bases in between. As to time point: patch test 3, about 24 weeks after DPC sensitization. Described treatment: therapeutic diphenylcyclopropenone sensitization with weekly scalp DPC.

This material consisted of whole blood, taken in connection with sensitization to the hapten diphenylcyclopropenone (DPC). V is TRBV20-1 and J is TRBJ2-4; D gene uncertain. The clonotype comes from a young woman with alopecia areata. Some clones in this sample may be carry-over from other donors' samples. CDR3 coding DNA: TGCAGTGCTAGGGTTATCGTGGACATTCAGTACTTC. The encoded protein is CSARVIVDIQYF.